Listed below are T cell receptor beta chains from one sample, sequenced in a study of lymphopenia after photon versus proton radiotherapy. The method was immunoSEQ multiplex PCR; TCRdb's version includes in-frame clones alone and lacks a portion of them. The sample includes more than 50,000 clones, about four fifths seen only once; the top ten take less than 30%. The sample was peripheral blood, taken from a patient treated with photon-based radiotherapy. The receptors originated from a man in his fifties or sixties with gastric cancer. The CDR3 runs from the conserved cysteine through the conserved F or W.

J: TRBJ2-7; V: TRBV5-1; CDR3: CASSTGQGAYEQYF
J: TRBJ1-6; V: TRBV19; CDR3: CASSIAQGPYNSPLHF
J: TRBJ1-4; V: TRBV6-5; CDR3: CASSYSTASVNEKLFF
J: TRBJ2-7; V: TRBV18; CDR3: CASRTGGIDEQYF
J: TRBJ1-1; V: TRBV28; CDR3: CASTGGRTEAFF
J: TRBJ1-1; V: TRBV10-1; CDR3: CASSYRTVMNTEAFF
J: TRBJ2-6; V: TRBV12-2; CDR3: CASRLVLAGGTGANVLTF
J: TRBJ2-2; V: TRBV10-3; CDR3: CAISDHTTGGAGGELFF
J: TRBJ2-3; V: TRBV27; CDR3: CASSLGTYSTDTQYF
J: TRBJ1-5; V: TRBV19; CDR3: CASSIGKNNQPQHF
J: TRBJ2-1; V: TRBV10-3; CDR3: CAIMRDNEQFF
J: TRBJ2-2; V: TRBV7-2; CDR3: CASSPGRHNTGELFF
J: TRBJ1-2; V: TRBV23-1; CDR3: CASSHSRTGLPNYGYTF
J: TRBJ1-5; V: TRBV19; CDR3: CASSWGQAYQPQHF
J: TRBJ2-3; V: TRBV27; CDR3: CASSLSPARAGGRRGTQYF
J: TRBJ2-7; V: TRBV15; CDR3: CATSRDGRLGGLPSYEQYF
J: TRBJ2-7; V: TRBV30; CDR3: CAWSALAGAEQYF
J: TRBJ1-4; V: TRBV27; CDR3: CASSPPGIPNEKLFF
J: TRBJ2-7; V: TRBV11-2; CDR3: CASSPLREGAYEQYF
J: TRBJ2-4; V: TRBV7-3; CDR3: CASSPTGRGGPDGIQYF
J: TRBJ2-2; V: TRBV5-1; CDR3: CASSLGLNTGELFF
J: TRBJ1-1; V: TRBV4-3; CDR3: CASSQGREMDEAFF
J: TRBJ1-1; V: TRBV7-3; CDR3: CASSLLRGAVTEAFF
J: TRBJ2-5; V: TRBV7-3; CDR3: CASSLRGAPVETQYF
J: TRBJ2-2; V: TRBV27; CDR3: CASSPGTGLNGELFF
J: TRBJ2-3; V: TRBV19; CDR3: CASGRRDSNTDTQYF
J: TRBJ2-7; V: TRBV4-1; CDR3: CASSQDSRGGYEQYF
J: TRBJ1-5; V: TRBV7-9; CDR3: CASSRGRTGREQPQHF
J: TRBJ2-1; V: TRBV29-1; CDR3: CSVDGRYNEQFF
J: TRBJ2-7; V: TRBV29-1; CDR3: CSVTGTGISYEQYF
J: TRBJ1-1; V: TRBV6-1; CDR3: CASSLQATYTEAFF
J: TRBJ2-7; V: TRBV4-1; CDR3: CASSQATRPYEQYF
J: TRBJ2-1; V: TRBV5-1; CDR3: CASSLAQLNEQFF
J: TRBJ1-2; V: TRBV18; CDR3: CASSPLRGRGYTF
J: TRBJ1-4; V: TRBV7-9; CDR3: CASSWGTENEKLFF
J: TRBJ2-3; V: TRBV7-3; CDR3: CASSRGTDSTDTQYF
J: TRBJ2-5; V: TRBV2; CDR3: CASRGTSGRRETQYF
J: TRBJ1-5; V: TRBV6-6; CDR3: CASSYIGGRQPQHF
J: TRBJ1-2; V: TRBV5-5; CDR3: CASSLEGQIYGYTF
J: TRBJ2-7; V: TRBV30; CDR3: CAWSPPSYEQYF
J: TRBJ2-7; V: TRBV4-3; CDR3: CASSQDWGEALYEQYF
J: TRBJ1-2; V: TRBV27; CDR3: CASSRDRGLGYTF
J: TRBJ2-1; V: TRBV11-2; CDR3: CASSGSEGNSYNEQFF
J: TRBJ1-1; V: TRBV5-6; CDR3: CASSSGTYRVGTEAFF
J: TRBJ1-4; V: TRBV5-5; CDR3: CASSFRANNEKLFF
J: TRBJ2-7; V: TRBV2; CDR3: CASRGSLLAGNYEQYF
J: TRBJ1-4; V: TRBV27; CDR3: CASSLRYRVDEKLFF
J: TRBJ2-7; V: TRBV4-1; CDR3: CASSQLQSGTATYEQYF
J: TRBJ2-1; V: TRBV27; CDR3: CASSFILAGVANEQFF
J: TRBJ1-4; V: TRBV9; CDR3: CASSVGSTGGEKLFF
J: TRBJ2-7; V: TRBV7-3; CDR3: CASSLGAGDSYEQYF
J: TRBJ2-7; V: TRBV7-2; CDR3: CASSAPGTLSYEQYF
J: TRBJ2-2; V: TRBV6-5; CDR3: CASSYHRAGELFF
J: TRBJ2-5; V: TRBV7-2; CDR3: CASSLQRETQYF
J: TRBJ1-2; V: TRBV29-1; CDR3: CSVDLFGRGGGYTF
J: TRBJ1-2; V: TRBV5-1; CDR3: CASSLGTGDGYTF